The clone carrying this T cell receptor (beta chain) was counted at least ten times. These data come from a study of blood T cells in healthy people across ages. CDR1 and CDR2 from the germline V gene are SQVTM and ANQGSEA. The CDR3 length is 13 residues. Trimming removed 2 bases from V and 2 bases from J, with 8 bases in between. RNA extraction gave at least 6 micrograms of total RNA per sample. Together with a sample-barcoded 5' primer, a J-beta primer mix was included in a second PCR lasting roughly 7 to 11 cycles. TCRdb used MiXCR to reprocess the 5' RACE reads, holding one entry per CDR3 protein. Among some 1,800,000 distinct CDR3 sequences listed, 30% to 40% were seen once.

The source of this sequence is a human donor in good health. The sample was blood. V usage is TRBV29-1 and J usage is TRBJ2-3; the D is unclear. For the CDR3, the DNA is TGCAGCGTTGAAAAAGCCGCCACAGATACGCAGTATTTT. This codes for CSVEKAATDTQYF.